These 8 T cell receptor beta chains were all obtained from the same sample, sequenced in a study of T cell responses to AZD1222 COVID-19 vaccine. The data were produced by immunoSEQ multiplex PCR, yet TCRdb's version contains in-frame clones alone and is incomplete. The table includes around 87,000 clones, 85% to 90% detected once. This specimen was peripheral blood, taken 28 days after the second AZD1222 dose. All receptors come from an adult who received the AZD1222 COVID-19 vaccine.

V and J are TRBV2 and TRBJ1-2; 10 bases are a match to TRBD1. V dropped 6 bases and J dropped 2; count of bases not matched to a gene: 3. Germline CDR1 is SNHLY and CDR2 is FYNNEI. This CDR3 region has 14 residues. The CDR3 nucleotides read TGTGCCAGCAGGGGGACAGGGGAGAACTATGGCTACACCTTC. It codes for CASRGTGENYGYTF.

As for this clone: The junction does not match germline at one end; this may be a read error. The V gene is TRBV7-7, the J gene TRBJ2-1; possible D gene TRBD1, 5 bases. The CDR3 is made up of 13 amino acids. Germline V gene data show CDR1 as SSHAT and CDR2 as FNYEAQ (reference sequence). The CDR3 here is CASSLNQGNEQFF. CDR3 DNA sequence: TGTGCTAGCAGCCTAAACCAGGGCAATGAGCAGTTCTTC. The full variable domain, completed using reference TRBV7-7 and TRBJ2-1, is GAGVSQSPRYKVTKRGQDVTLRCDPISSHATLYWYQQALGQGPEFLTYFNYEAQPDKSGLPSDRFSAERPEGSISTLTIQRTEQRDSAMYRCASSLNQGNEQFFGPGTRLTVL.

The V call is TRBV6-5, the J call TRBJ2-2, with no clear D. The V gene's germline CDR1 is MNHEY and CDR2 SVGAGI. V was cut by 2 bases and J by 1 base, with 8 bases left in between. The CDR3 has 15 residues. CDR3 region: CASSYGFMNTGELFF. The DNA of the CDR3 is TGTGCCAGCAGTTACGGCTTTATGAACACCGGGGAGCTGTTTTTT.

This chain joins TRBV6-6 and TRBJ1-2, with 9 bases lining up with TRBD1. This CDR3 region has 12 residues. CDR1 is MNHNY, CDR2 SVGAGI, per germline (reference sequence). The ends lost 8 bases at V and 2 bases at J; junction bases unmatched: 0. CDR3 in amino acids: CASDRGNYGYTF. CDR3 in DNA: TGTGCCAGCGACAGGGGGAACTATGGCTACACCTTC.

The J gene is TRBJ2-2, the V gene TRBV11-2; D unclear. The germline V gene encodes CDR1 SGHAT and CDR2 FQNNGV. This CDR3 is 11 amino acids long. Deletions cut 5 bases from V and 4 bases from J, with 2 bases between. The CDR3 region has the DNA TGTGCCAGCAGCCTCACCGGGGAGCTGTTTTTT. Its translation: CASSLTGELFF. Variable domain in full (rest from reference TRBV11-2 and TRBJ2-2): EAGVAQSPRYKIIEKRQSVAFWCNPISGHATLYWYQQILGQGPKLLIQFQNNGVVDDSQLPKDRFSAERLKGVDSTLKIQPAKLEDSAVYLCASSLTGELFFGEGSRLTVL.

This clone has only a few counts. V gene TRBV5-5 combines with J gene TRBJ1-1; D not resolved. Looked up from germline, CDR1 is SGHKS and CDR2 is YYEKEE (reference sequence). The CDR3 is 13 amino acids. The V and J ends lost 4 bases and 0 bases respectively, with 7 bases between them. CDR3: CASSLIMNTEAFF. The CDR3 nucleotides are TGTGCCAGCAGCCTCATTATGAACACTGAAGCTTTCTTT. The variable domain in full, completed from reference TRBV5-5 and TRBJ1-1, reads DAGVTQSPTHLIKTRGQQVTLRCSPISGHKSVSWYQQVLGQGPQFIFQYYEKEERGRGNFPDRFSARQFPNYSSELNVNALLLGDSALYLCASSLIMNTEAFFGQGTRLTVV.

The gene calls are TRBV14 and TRBJ2-7; D assignment may be TRBD1 or TRBD2 (5 bases each). The germline V gene has CDR1 SGHDN and CDR2 FVKESK. V was shortened by 0 bases and J by 0 bases, with 15 bases between the two germline ends. CDR3 length: 17 amino acids. For the CDR3, the DNA is TGTGCCAGCAGCCAAGATTGGGGACGGTCCAGCTCCTACGAGCAGTACTTC. Its translation: CASSQDWGRSSSYEQYF.

The chain combines TRBV6-5 with TRBJ1-6, with TRBD1 matching 9 bases. V was pared by 6 bases and J by 10 bases, with 10 bases of the junction left unmatched. The CDR3 is 15 residues long. Per the germline V gene, CDR1 is MNHEY and CDR2 is SVGAGI. The CDR3 DNA is TGTGCCAGCAGCAACACCGGGACAGGGTGGTCACCCCTCCACTTT. This codes for CASSNTGTGWSPLHF.